A selection of T cell receptor beta chains follows, all from one sample in a study of cytomegalovirus exposure and HLA in healthy donors. Sequencing used immunoSEQ multiplex PCR; TCRdb keeps in-frame clones, though not all of them. The sample shows around 200,000 clones, approximately 85% of them seen only once. Sequencing used PBMCs. The receptors stem from a woman under 30 in good health and CMV-seronegative. The CDR3 runs from the conserved cysteine through the conserved F or W. The D gene is left open where the match is weak. The size field is filled for only some rows; it gives once, few, many or a size class.

cdr3_nt: TGTGCCAGTAGTATTAGGAGCGCGGGAGTCTGGAACAATGAGCAGTTCTTC
cdr3_aa: CASSIRSAGVWNNEQFF
j_call: TRBJ2-1
v_call: TRBV19
clone_size: NA
d_call: TRBD2
cdr3_length: 17

cdr3_nt: TGTGCCAGCAGCTTTGCGGGGGCCAAAAACATTCAGTACTTC
cdr3_aa: CASSFAGAKNIQYF
j_call: TRBJ2-4
v_call: TRBV7-2
clone_size: NA
d_call: NA
cdr3_length: 14

cdr3_nt: TGTGCCAGCAGTTCCGGGGGATCGCAGTATTTT
cdr3_aa: CASSSGGSQYF
j_call: TRBJ2-3
v_call: TRBV5-6
clone_size: few
d_call: NA
cdr3_length: 11

cdr3_nt: TGTGCCAGTAGTATAGGGGCGCAGGCCTTTTCTAGCAATCAGCCCCAGCATTTT
cdr3_aa: CASSIGAQAFSSNQPQHF
j_call: TRBJ1-5
v_call: TRBV19
clone_size: NA
d_call: NA
cdr3_length: 18

cdr3_nt: TGTGCCAGCAGACCCCGGGACTACTTTTACAATGAGCAGTTCTTC
cdr3_aa: CASRPRDYFYNEQFF
j_call: TRBJ2-1
v_call: TRBV28
clone_size: NA
d_call: TRBD2
cdr3_length: 15

cdr3_nt: TGTGCCAGCAGCAGAGACTTCCAGGGCTTGGGCTCATACGAGCAGTACTTC
cdr3_aa: CASSRDFQGLGSYEQYF
j_call: TRBJ2-7
v_call: TRBV5-6
clone_size: NA
d_call: NA
cdr3_length: 17

cdr3_nt: TGTGCCAGCAGTTACGGGGGACAGGTCAATGAGCAGTTCTTC
cdr3_aa: CASSYGGQVNEQFF
j_call: TRBJ2-1
v_call: TRBV6-6
clone_size: NA
d_call: TRBD1
cdr3_length: 14

cdr3_nt: TGCGCCAGCAGCTTGACTAGCGGGGGGTACAATGAGCAGTTCTTC
cdr3_aa: CASSLTSGGYNEQFF
j_call: TRBJ2-1
v_call: TRBV5-1
clone_size: NA
d_call: TRBD2
cdr3_length: 15

cdr3_nt: TGCGCCAGCAGCTTGGAGGGGCTTTGGGGGGGTACTGAAGCTTTCTTT
cdr3_aa: CASSLEGLWGGTEAFF
j_call: TRBJ1-1
v_call: TRBV5-1
clone_size: NA
d_call: NA
cdr3_length: 16

cdr3_nt: TGCGCCAGCAGCGGACCCCGGGACTACGCTGAAGCTTTCTTT
cdr3_aa: CASSGPRDYAEAFF
j_call: TRBJ1-1
v_call: TRBV5-1
clone_size: few
d_call: NA
cdr3_length: 14

cdr3_nt: TGTGCCAGCAGTGATATGCCAGAAAGCTCCTACAATGAGCAGTTCTTC
cdr3_aa: CASSDMPESSYNEQFF
j_call: TRBJ2-1
v_call: TRBV2
clone_size: NA
d_call: NA
cdr3_length: 16

cdr3_nt: TGTGCCAGCAGCCTTCGAAGGGGCGGCGAGCAGTACTTC
cdr3_aa: CASSLRRGGEQYF
j_call: TRBJ2-7
v_call: TRBV7-2
clone_size: NA
d_call: NA
cdr3_length: 13

cdr3_nt: TGTGCCAGCAGCAAAACAGGGGACGGATACGAGCAGTACTTC
cdr3_aa: CASSKTGDGYEQYF
j_call: TRBJ2-7
v_call: TRBV7-9
clone_size: few
d_call: TRBD1
cdr3_length: 14

cdr3_nt: TGTGCCAGTAGCAGGACAGGGGCTAGCACAGATACGCAGTATTTT
cdr3_aa: CASSRTGASTDTQYF
j_call: TRBJ2-3
v_call: TRBV19
clone_size: NA
d_call: TRBD1
cdr3_length: 15

cdr3_nt: TGCGCCAGCAGAACCTGGGGGGATAGCAATCAGCCCCAGCATTTT
cdr3_aa: CASRTWGDSNQPQHF
j_call: TRBJ1-5
v_call: TRBV10-2
clone_size: NA
d_call: NA
cdr3_length: 15

cdr3_nt: TGCGCCAGCAGCTTGGGGCTAGCGGGAGTTGGATCCTACGAGCAGTACTTC
cdr3_aa: CASSLGLAGVGSYEQYF
j_call: TRBJ2-7
v_call: TRBV5-1
clone_size: NA
d_call: TRBD2
cdr3_length: 17

cdr3_nt: TGTGCCAGCAGCCAAGCAGGGGCGGATGAAAAACTGTTTTTT
cdr3_aa: CASSQAGADEKLFF
j_call: TRBJ1-4
v_call: TRBV7-9
clone_size: few
d_call: NA
cdr3_length: 14

cdr3_nt: TGTGCCAGCAGCACCCGGGGGGGCCTCCGAGCTGGGCAGTACTTC
cdr3_aa: CASSTRGGLRAGQYF
j_call: TRBJ2-7
v_call: TRBV21-1
clone_size: once
d_call: NA
cdr3_length: 15

cdr3_nt: TGTGCCAGCAGCTTAGCGGCGGGGGGAGTCGTCCACGAGCAGTACTTC
cdr3_aa: CASSLAAGGVVHEQYF
j_call: TRBJ2-7
v_call: TRBV7-9
clone_size: once
d_call: TRBD2
cdr3_length: 16

cdr3_nt: TGTGCCAGTAGTAATGAGTTCTACACCTTC
cdr3_aa: CASSNEFYTF
j_call: TRBJ1-2
v_call: TRBV19
clone_size: once
d_call: NA
cdr3_length: 10

cdr3_nt: TGCAGCGCTAGGACAGGGGAAGGCTACACCTTC
cdr3_aa: CSARTGEGYTF
j_call: TRBJ1-2
v_call: TRBV29-1
clone_size: NA
d_call: TRBD1
cdr3_length: 11

cdr3_nt: TGTGCCAGCAGCTATAACACAGATACGCAGTATTTT
cdr3_aa: CASSYNTDTQYF
j_call: TRBJ2-3
v_call: TRBV11-2
clone_size: NA
d_call: NA
cdr3_length: 12

cdr3_nt: TGTGCCAGCAGCAGGACAGGGCCCATCACCTACGAGCAGTACTTC
cdr3_aa: CASSRTGPITYEQYF
j_call: TRBJ2-7
v_call: TRBV6-6
clone_size: NA
d_call: TRBD1
cdr3_length: 15

cdr3_nt: TGTGCCAGCAGCTTAGATCTCCACGAGCAGTACTTC
cdr3_aa: CASSLDLHEQYF
j_call: TRBJ2-7
v_call: TRBV7-2
clone_size: NA
d_call: NA
cdr3_length: 12

cdr3_nt: TGTGCCAGCAGCCGAACTAGCGGGGGGGCCAGTGAGCAGTTCTTC
cdr3_aa: CASSRTSGGASEQFF
j_call: TRBJ2-1
v_call: TRBV7-8
clone_size: NA
d_call: TRBD2
cdr3_length: 15

cdr3_nt: TGTGCCAGCAGCGCGACTAGCGGGTCCTACAATGAGCAGTTCTTC
cdr3_aa: CASSATSGSYNEQFF
j_call: TRBJ2-1
v_call: TRBV9
clone_size: NA
d_call: TRBD2
cdr3_length: 15

cdr3_nt: TGTGCCAGTAGGACTTTTGACCAAGAGACCCAGTACTTC
cdr3_aa: CASRTFDQETQYF
j_call: TRBJ2-5
v_call: TRBV6-5
clone_size: few
d_call: NA
cdr3_length: 13

cdr3_nt: TGCGCCAGCAGAACCGGGACTATACCCGAGCAGTTCTTC
cdr3_aa: CASRTGTIPEQFF
j_call: TRBJ2-1
v_call: TRBV10-2
clone_size: NA
d_call: TRBD2
cdr3_length: 13

cdr3_nt: TGTGCCAGCAGCGACAGCAATAGCAATCAGCCCCAGCATTTT
cdr3_aa: CASSDSNSNQPQHF
j_call: TRBJ1-5
v_call: TRBV6-6
clone_size: NA
d_call: NA
cdr3_length: 14

cdr3_nt: TGTGCCAGCAGCTTAGATCTGGGGGGAGAATGGGAGTATTTT
cdr3_aa: CASSLDLGGEWEYF
j_call: TRBJ2-3
v_call: TRBV7-9
clone_size: NA
d_call: NA
cdr3_length: 14

cdr3_nt: TGTGCCAGCACTAGGTCCGGCTTCTCAAGCTCCTACGAGCAGTACTTC
cdr3_aa: CASTRSGFSSSYEQYF
j_call: TRBJ2-7
v_call: TRBV28
clone_size: NA
d_call: NA
cdr3_length: 16

cdr3_nt: TGCGCCAGCAGTGAGAGTCCAGTCACAGATACGCAGTATTTT
cdr3_aa: CASSESPVTDTQYF
j_call: TRBJ2-3
v_call: TRBV10-2
clone_size: once
d_call: NA
cdr3_length: 14

cdr3_nt: TGTGCCAGCAGCTCTAACAGGGGCTACAATGAGCAGTTCTTC
cdr3_aa: CASSSNRGYNEQFF
j_call: TRBJ2-1
v_call: TRBV7-2
clone_size: once
d_call: TRBD1
cdr3_length: 14

cdr3_nt: TGTGCCAGCAGCGACAGGACAGGGTTAGTTTTAACTAATGAAAAACTGTTTTTT
cdr3_aa: CASSDRTGLVLTNEKLFF
j_call: TRBJ1-4
v_call: TRBV7-2
clone_size: NA
d_call: TRBD1
cdr3_length: 18

cdr3_nt: TGTGCCAGTAGTTCTTACAGGGGTCTGAACACTGAAGCTTTCTTT
cdr3_aa: CASSSYRGLNTEAFF
j_call: TRBJ1-1
v_call: TRBV19
clone_size: NA
d_call: TRBD1
cdr3_length: 15

cdr3_nt: TGTGCCAGTAGTCTTAATACAGGGGGCGTGGGCACCGGGGAGCTGTTTTTT
cdr3_aa: CASSLNTGGVGTGELFF
j_call: TRBJ2-2
v_call: TRBV19
clone_size: once
d_call: TRBD1
cdr3_length: 17

cdr3_nt: TGTGCCAGCAGTTTCGACAGGGGTCATCAGCCCCAGCATTTT
cdr3_aa: CASSFDRGHQPQHF
j_call: TRBJ1-5
v_call: TRBV28
clone_size: NA
d_call: TRBD1
cdr3_length: 14

cdr3_nt: TGTGCCAGCAGTACGAACCCCCCAGGGTTAGCCGGGGAGCTGTTTTTT
cdr3_aa: CASSTNPPGLAGELFF
j_call: TRBJ2-2
v_call: TRBV2
clone_size: few
d_call: NA
cdr3_length: 16

cdr3_nt: TGTGCCAGCAGGAAAGAGACAGGGGGCTACACTGAAGCTTTCTTT
cdr3_aa: CASRKETGGYTEAFF
j_call: TRBJ1-1
v_call: TRBV2
clone_size: NA
d_call: TRBD1
cdr3_length: 15

cdr3_nt: TGTGCCAGCAGCCCCTTAGCGGGAGGGCCGGGGGATACGCAGTATTTT
cdr3_aa: CASSPLAGGPGDTQYF
j_call: TRBJ2-3
v_call: TRBV28
clone_size: NA
d_call: TRBD2
cdr3_length: 16

cdr3_nt: TGTGCCAGCTCACCGGGGCCAGGGCTAAACGCTGAAGCTTTCTTT
cdr3_aa: CASSPGPGLNAEAFF
j_call: TRBJ1-1
v_call: TRBV18
clone_size: NA
d_call: NA
cdr3_length: 15

cdr3_nt: TGCGCCAGCAGCTTGACTACTACCGGGGAGCTGTTTTTT
cdr3_aa: CASSLTTTGELFF
j_call: TRBJ2-2
v_call: TRBV5-1
clone_size: NA
d_call: NA
cdr3_length: 13

cdr3_nt: TGTGCCAGCAGTTTAAATAGCAATCAGCCCCAGCATTTT
cdr3_aa: CASSLNSNQPQHF
j_call: TRBJ1-5
v_call: TRBV6-1
clone_size: NA
d_call: NA
cdr3_length: 13

cdr3_nt: TGTGCCAGCAGTACCCAGGGGGATCAGCCCCAGCATTTT
cdr3_aa: CASSTQGDQPQHF
j_call: TRBJ1-5
v_call: TRBV6-5
clone_size: NA
d_call: TRBD1
cdr3_length: 13

cdr3_nt: TGTGCCAGCAGGGGGCGCAGTACCTATGGCTACACCTTC
cdr3_aa: CASRGRSTYGYTF
j_call: TRBJ1-2
v_call: TRBV13
clone_size: NA
d_call: NA
cdr3_length: 13

cdr3_nt: TGTGCCAGCAGCCTAGAGGCCAGCGGGGGACCCTACAATGAGCAGTTCTTC
cdr3_aa: CASSLEASGGPYNEQFF
j_call: TRBJ2-1
v_call: TRBV11-2
clone_size: NA
d_call: TRBD2
cdr3_length: 17

cdr3_nt: TGTGCCAGCAGCTCAAGGAGCGGCGGGCCCCAAGAGACCCAGTACTTC
cdr3_aa: CASSSRSGGPQETQYF
j_call: TRBJ2-5
v_call: TRBV11-2
clone_size: NA
d_call: NA
cdr3_length: 16

cdr3_nt: TGTGCCAGCAGCTTAGGGGCCAGCGGGAGGGCCCAACGCCAAGAGACCCAGTACTTC
cdr3_aa: CASSLGASGRAQRQETQYF
j_call: TRBJ2-5
v_call: TRBV7-6
clone_size: NA
d_call: TRBD2
cdr3_length: 19

cdr3_nt: TGTGCCTGGAGTGTAGATAGCGGGAGAAAGACCCAGTACTTC
cdr3_aa: CAWSVDSGRKTQYF
j_call: TRBJ2-5
v_call: TRBV30
clone_size: NA
d_call: TRBD2
cdr3_length: 14

cdr3_nt: TGTGCCAGCAGCAAAGTTCGGACTAGCGGGGGTTCCTACGAGCAGTACTTC
cdr3_aa: CASSKVRTSGGSYEQYF
j_call: TRBJ2-7
v_call: TRBV21-1
clone_size: NA
d_call: NA
cdr3_length: 17

cdr3_nt: TGTGCCAGCAGCCCTCGACAGGTCTCCTACAATGAGCAGTTCTTC
cdr3_aa: CASSPRQVSYNEQFF
j_call: TRBJ2-1
v_call: TRBV11-2
clone_size: NA
d_call: NA
cdr3_length: 15

cdr3_nt: TGTGCCAGCAGTTCAACCTCGATTGACAGGGGGATCTACAATGAGCAGTTCTTC
cdr3_aa: CASSSTSIDRGIYNEQFF
j_call: TRBJ2-1
v_call: TRBV28
clone_size: once
d_call: TRBD1
cdr3_length: 18

cdr3_nt: TGTGCCAGCAGGGCCCTTAGCGGGGGGCCTTACGAGCAGTACTTC
cdr3_aa: CASRALSGGPYEQYF
j_call: TRBJ2-7
v_call: TRBV6-1
clone_size: few
d_call: TRBD2
cdr3_length: 15

cdr3_nt: TGTGCCAGCAGTCGAGGGTACAATCAGCCCCAGCATTTT
cdr3_aa: CASSRGYNQPQHF
j_call: TRBJ1-5
v_call: TRBV28
clone_size: NA
d_call: NA
cdr3_length: 13

cdr3_nt: TGTGCCAACCGGGACAGGAACACCGGGGAGCTGTTTTTT
cdr3_aa: CANRDRNTGELFF
j_call: TRBJ2-2
v_call: TRBV27
clone_size: NA
d_call: TRBD1
cdr3_length: 13

cdr3_nt: TGTGCCAGCAGCCAGTTGAGGTTAGCCAATGGCAATGAGCAGTTCTTC
cdr3_aa: CASSQLRLANGNEQFF
j_call: TRBJ2-1
v_call: TRBV4-2
clone_size: NA
d_call: NA
cdr3_length: 16

cdr3_nt: TGTGCCAGTAGTAACCAGAGGGGGCTAGCTGGAAACACCATATATTTT
cdr3_aa: CASSNQRGLAGNTIYF
j_call: TRBJ1-3
v_call: TRBV19
clone_size: NA
d_call: TRBD1
cdr3_length: 16

cdr3_nt: TGTGCCAGCAGCTTCACGGATCTACAGGGGAAGACTGAAAAACTGTTTTTT
cdr3_aa: CASSFTDLQGKTEKLFF
j_call: TRBJ1-4
v_call: TRBV7-9
clone_size: NA
d_call: TRBD1
cdr3_length: 17